The TCR beta chain under discussion was sequenced for a study of cytomegalovirus exposure and HLA in healthy donors. V lost 5 bases to trimming and J lost 9 bases, with 23 bases between them. The CDR3 totals 16 residues. The germline CDR1 and CDR2 sequences are SGHVS and FNYEAQ. The PCR used 60 Vbeta and 13 Jbeta primers. Measured with immunoSEQ multiplex PCR; TCRdb has only the in-frame clones, and not every one. Of fewer than 250,000 clones in the sample, roughly 87% were seen once. Points from the study as a whole: The investigators catalogued 150 to 200 TCR beta chains as cytomegalovirus-associated. No immune exposure information besides CMV serostatus was available.

With regard to this clone: What it recognizes is unknown.

The chain employs TRBV7-6 and TRBJ1-5; possible D gene TRBD1, 6 bases. Sequencing input: PBMCs. This clonotype originated in a man in his forties or fifties in good health and CMV-seropositive. The CDR3 reads CASSTLVGATGTPQHF. Here the CDR3 DNA reads TGTGCCAGCAGCACCCTAGTAGGGGCGACAGGAACGCCCCAGCATTTT. Based on the CDR3 plus reference TRBV7-6 and TRBJ1-5, the full variable domain is GAGVSQSPRYKVTKRGQDVALRCDPISGHVSLYWYRQALGQGPEFLTYFNYEAQQDKSGLPNDRFSAERPEGSISTLTIQRTEQRDSAMYRCASSTLVGATGTPQHFGDGTRLSIL.